Listed below are T cell receptor beta chains from one sample, sequenced in a study of T cells after yellow fever vaccination. MiXCR, applied by TCRdb to the 5' RACE reads, yields one record per CDR3 protein. Among roughly 330,000 distinct CDR3 sequences listed, 3% to 4.5% were seen once. The sequenced sample was PBMCs, obtained 5 days after the yellow fever booster vaccination. The origin of the receptors is a man between 18 and 29 years old who received the YFV17D yellow fever vaccine. Both conserved end residues are part of each CDR3. D genes are given only for firm matches. Only part of the rows carry a size: once, few, many, or a class if the clone is expanded.

>TRBV13|TRBJ1-3|-|-
TGTGCCAGCAGCTTAGAAGAGGGGGGACGGACTGGAAACACCATATATTTT
CASSLEEGGRTGNTIYF
>TRBV28|TRBJ1-6|TRBD1|-
TGTGCCAGCGGTAGACAGGGGAGGCTCCACTTT
CASGRQGRLHF
>TRBV7-6|TRBJ2-3|-|many
TGTGCCAGCAGCTTAGGGTGGGGCCGCACAGATACGCAGTATTTT
CASSLGWGRTDTQYF
>TRBV6-2/TRBV6-3|TRBJ1-2|TRBD1|few
TGTGCCAGCAGTTGGGACAGAGAAACTTCTAACTATGGCTACACCTTC
CASSWDRETSNYGYTF
>TRBV7-9|TRBJ2-2|TRBD1|-
TGTGCCAGCAGCTTAACCGGGACAGGGCTGTTTTTT
CASSLTGTGLFF
>TRBV5-6|TRBJ2-5|-|many
TGTGCCAGCAGCTTGGCGCGATTGGAGACCCAGTACTTC
CASSLARLETQYF
>TRBV10-3|TRBJ2-7|-|many
TGTGCCATCAGTGGGGGGTACGAGCAGTACTTC
CAISGGYEQYF
>TRBV27|TRBJ1-1|-|many
TGTGCCAGCAGTACTTACAGGGATAGGGTAGCTTTCTTT
CASSTYRDRVAFF
>TRBV5-8|TRBJ2-1|TRBD2|many
TGTGCCAGCAGAAATGCCCGGGGCGGGGGGTTATACAATGAGCAGTTCTTC
CASRNARGGGLYNEQFF
>TRBV7-2|TRBJ2-5|-|few
TGTGCCAGCAGCTTGAGGAGGCCATCAGAGACCCAGTACTTC
CASSLRRPSETQYF
>TRBV6-5|TRBJ2-2|-|many
TGTGCCAGCGAAATCGGCGGAGCGAACACCGGGGAGCTGTTTTTT
CASEIGGANTGELFF
>TRBV19|TRBJ1-2|TRBD1|few
TGTGCCAGTCAAACAGGGGAAACTGGCTACACCTTC
CASQTGETGYTF
>TRBV7-2|TRBJ2-5|-|-
TGTGCCAGCAGCAAGACGGGAGCCTCGTTCCCGTTTGGGACCCAGTACTTC
CASSKTGASFPFGTQYF
>TRBV28|TRBJ2-5|-|few
TGTGCCAGCAGTCGAGGGCGGACCCAGTACTTC
CASSRGRTQYF
>TRBV11-2|TRBJ2-3|TRBD2|many
TGTGCCAGCAGCTTTAGCGGGGGGGCGTTGAATACGCAGTATTTT
CASSFSGGALNTQYF
>TRBV7-9|TRBJ1-1|-|many
TGTGCCAGCAGCCAACTGATCGAGGTCGCTGAAGCTTTCTTT
CASSQLIEVAEAFF
>TRBV5-1|TRBJ2-6|-|many
TGCGCCAGCGGCCCTAGGAAGGGTCCCCTCTCTGGGGCCAACGTCCTGACTTTC
CASGPRKGPLSGANVLTF
>TRBV5-5|TRBJ2-2|-|few
TGTGCCAGCAGCTTGGGGGATCACACCGGGGAGCTGTTTTTT
CASSLGDHTGELFF
>TRBV3-1|TRBJ2-2|-|-
TGTGCCAGCAGCCAACTCAGTAGGGAGCTGTTTTTT
CASSQLSRELFF
>TRBV12-3/TRBV12-4|TRBJ1-1|-|many
TGTGCCAGCAGAGGGGAGCGCCGGGCGCATGAAGCTTTCTTT
CASRGERRAHEAFF
>TRBV4-1|TRBJ2-1|-|-
TGCGCCAGCAGCCAAGTCCGGGGGCACGAGTTCTTC
CASSQVRGHEFF
>TRBV7-6|TRBJ1-2|-|few
TGTGCCAGCAGCCCGCCCGGAGGATATGGCTACACCTTC
CASSPPGGYGYTF
>TRBV20-1|TRBJ1-5|-|-
TGCAGTGCGCTTCAGGGGTCGCGCCTGGGGGTCCCCCAGCATTTT
CSALQGSRLGVPQHF
>TRBV12-3/TRBV12-4|TRBJ1-2|-|many
TGTGCCAGCAGGGGGTCTGGCTATGGCTACACCTTC
CASRGSGYGYTF
>TRBV6-1|TRBJ1-5|-|-
TGTGCCAGCAGTGAAGCTCGGGGGATCTATCAGCCCCAGCATTTT
CASSEARGIYQPQHF
>TRBV18|TRBJ1-4|-|many
TGTGCCAGCTCACCGATTGCAACTAATGAAAAACTGTTTTTT
CASSPIATNEKLFF
>TRBV4-1|TRBJ1-5|-|many
TGCGCCAGCAGATTGGGGATCGGCGCTGGGAATCAGCCCCAGCATTTT
CASRLGIGAGNQPQHF
>TRBV6-1|TRBJ2-3|-|few
TGTGCCAGTTCGTGGGGAGGGGGCAATTTGGCAGATACGCAGTATTTT
CASSWGGGNLADTQYF
>TRBV29-1|TRBJ2-1|-|few
TGCAGCGTTGAAGATGCAAGGCGTGAGCAGTTCTTC
CSVEDARREQFF
>TRBV5-1|TRBJ1-4|TRBD1|-
TGCGCCAGCAGCTGGCGGACAGGGAAGGCCGATGAAAAACTGTTTTTT
CASSWRTGKADEKLFF
>TRBV4-3|TRBJ2-3|-|few
TGCGCCAGCAGCCAAGTAGGGGCAGATACGCAGTATTTT
CASSQVGADTQYF
>TRBV5-4|TRBJ2-5|TRBD2|-
TGTGCCAGCAGCTTGGCCGGGACTACCGGATACCAGTACTTC
CASSLAGTTGYQYF
>TRBV6-6|TRBJ1-5|TRBD1|few
TGTGCCAGCAGTCCCCGGGACAGGGCCCTAATTAGCAATCAGCCCCAGCATTTT
CASSPRDRALISNQPQHF
>TRBV20-1|TRBJ2-7|-|-
TGCAGTGCTAGCGCGGGGCCCTACTACGAGCAGTACTTC
CSASAGPYYEQYF
>TRBV7-9|TRBJ2-6|TRBD1|-
TGTGCCAGCAGCCGGACAGGGATTAGCTCTGGGGCCAACGTCCTGACTTTC
CASSRTGISSGANVLTF
>TRBV24-1|TRBJ2-5|TRBD2|many
TGTGCCACCAGTGATTTCCGGGGGGTCCAAGAGACCCAGTACTTC
CATSDFRGVQETQYF
>TRBV3-1|TRBJ1-1|TRBD1|-
TGTGCCAGCAGGCTCGACAGGGTGAACACTGAAGCTTTCTTT
CASRLDRVNTEAFF
>TRBV28|TRBJ2-3|TRBD2|many
TGTGCCAGCAGTTTATTTGGCGGGGGGGCCCCAGATACGCAGTATTTT
CASSLFGGGAPDTQYF
>TRBV12-3/TRBV12-4|TRBJ1-4|-|many
TGTGCCAGCAGTTCCCAACCCCCGGGCACAGGGCGGGCTAATGAAAAACTGTTTTTT
CASSSQPPGTGRANEKLFF
>TRBV5-1|TRBJ1-3|-|many
TGCGCCAGCAGCTTGGAGGTCTCCTTTACGGGTCCTGGAAACACCATATATTTT
CASSLEVSFTGPGNTIYF
>TRBV5-1|TRBJ2-1|-|-
TGCGCCAGCAGCTTAGTGCAGAACAATGAGCAGTTCTTC
CASSLVQNNEQFF